What follows are 5 T cell receptor beta chains derived from one specimen sequenced in a study of blood T cell repertoires in COVID-19. Profiling relied on immunoSEQ multiplex PCR, and the TCRdb table lists in-frame clones only, not all of them. The table shows hundreds of thousands of clones, with approximately 88% occurring only once. Sample: PBMCs or T cells enriched from blood (not recorded which). All receptors derive from a woman in her thirties or forties with acute COVID-19.

The V and J genes are TRBV21-1 and TRBJ1-6; TRBD1, as called in the table, went unchecked against the DNA. TRBV21-1 is reported as a pseudogene. This CDR3 is built from 22 residues. The CDR3 coding sequence is TGTGCCAGCAGCAAACAGTCCTTGTCTGCTAGGGGGAAATTATCCTATAATTCACCCCTCCACTTT. Translating gives CASSKQSLSARGKLSYNSPLHF.

The chain links TRBV5-1 to TRBJ1-4; D is unclear. Germline lookup yields CDR1 SGHRS and CDR2 YFSETQ. The CDR3 is made up of 14 amino acids. Trimming removed 0 bases from V and 8 bases from J, with 11 bases in between. This CDR3 reads CASSLGRLEEKLFF. In nucleotides, the CDR3 is TGCGCCAGCAGCTTGGGCAGACTTGAAGAAAAACTGTTTTTT.

The chain uses TRBV28 and TRBJ2-5, with D perhaps TRBD2 (5 bases). The CDR3 runs 13 residues. Germline assignment: CDR1 MDHEN and CDR2 SYDVKM. V was clipped by 6 bases and J by 3 bases, with 11 bases between them. CDR3 nucleotide sequence: TGTGCCAGCAGCTGGCGGGTTGAAGAGACCCAGTACTTC. This sequence encodes CASSWRVEETQYF.

The V and J genes are TRBV28 and TRBJ1-5, with 7 bases lining up with TRBD1. J lost 7 bases, V lost 4 bases, and 13 bases had no gene match. CDR3 length equals 16 residues. CDR1 and CDR2 (germline): MDHEN, SYDVKM. CDR3 amino acids: CASSSRGTARRQPQHF. In nucleotides, the CDR3 is TGTGCCAGCAGTTCCCGAGGGACAGCTCGGCGCCAGCCCCAGCATTTT.

V usage is TRBV19 and J usage is TRBJ1-5, with a weak D call TRBD1 (5 bases). The CDR3 loop spans 15 amino acids. Looked up from germline, CDR1 is LNHDA and CDR2 is SQIVND (reference sequence). Trimming shortened V by 3 bases and J by 1 base, and 10 bases separated the two germline ends. CDR3 protein: CASSIRGGSNQPQHF. The CDR3 DNA reads TGTGCCAGTAGTATCCGGGGGGGGAGCAATCAGCCCCAGCATTTT. Based on the CDR3 plus reference TRBV19 and TRBJ1-5, the full variable domain is DGGITQSPKYLFRKEGQNVTLSCEQNLNHDAMYWYRQDPGQGLRLIYYSQIVNDFQKGDIAEGYSVSREKKESFPLTVTSAQKNPTAFYLCASSIRGGSNQPQHFGDGTRLSIL.